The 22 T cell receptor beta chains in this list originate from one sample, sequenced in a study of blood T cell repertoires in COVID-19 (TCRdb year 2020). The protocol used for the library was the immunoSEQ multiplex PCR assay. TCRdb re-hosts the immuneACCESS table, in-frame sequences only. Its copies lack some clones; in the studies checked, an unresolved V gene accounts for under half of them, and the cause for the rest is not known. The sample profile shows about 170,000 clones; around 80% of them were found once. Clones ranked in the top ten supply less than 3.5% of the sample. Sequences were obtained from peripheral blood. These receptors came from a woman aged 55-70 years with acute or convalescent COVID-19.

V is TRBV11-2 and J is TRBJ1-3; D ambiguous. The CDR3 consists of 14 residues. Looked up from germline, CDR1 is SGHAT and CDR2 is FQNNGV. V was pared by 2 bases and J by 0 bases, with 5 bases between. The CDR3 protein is CASSLRVSGNTIYF. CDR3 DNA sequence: TGTGCCAGCAGCTTACGTGTCTCTGGAAACACCATATATTTT.

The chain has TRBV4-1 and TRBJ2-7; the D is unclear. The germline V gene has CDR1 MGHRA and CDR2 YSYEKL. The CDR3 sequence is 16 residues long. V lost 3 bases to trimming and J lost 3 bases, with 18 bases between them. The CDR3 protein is CASSQQTRSGSYEQYF. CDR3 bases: TGCGCCAGCAGCCAGCAAACCAGATCAGGCAGCTACGAGCAGTACTTC.

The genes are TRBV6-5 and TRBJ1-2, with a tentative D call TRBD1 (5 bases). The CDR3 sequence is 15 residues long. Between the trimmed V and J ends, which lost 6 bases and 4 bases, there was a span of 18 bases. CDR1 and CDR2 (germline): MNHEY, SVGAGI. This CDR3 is CASSRGDSFAYGYTF. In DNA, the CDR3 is TGTGCCAGCAGCCGTGGAGACAGCTTCGCCTATGGCTACACCTTC.

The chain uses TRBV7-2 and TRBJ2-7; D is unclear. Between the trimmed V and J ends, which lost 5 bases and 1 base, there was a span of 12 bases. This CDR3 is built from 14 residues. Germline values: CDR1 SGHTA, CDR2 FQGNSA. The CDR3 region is CASSRVTASYEQYF. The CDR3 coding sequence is TGTGCCAGCAGCCGTGTCACAGCTTCCTACGAGCAGTACTTC.

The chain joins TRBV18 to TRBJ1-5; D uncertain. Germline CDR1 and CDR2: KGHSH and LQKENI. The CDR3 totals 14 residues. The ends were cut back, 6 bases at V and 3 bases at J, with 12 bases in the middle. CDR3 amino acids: CASSQAGNNQPQHF. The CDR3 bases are TGTGCCAGCTCGCAAGCGGGGAACAATCAGCCCCAGCATTTT.

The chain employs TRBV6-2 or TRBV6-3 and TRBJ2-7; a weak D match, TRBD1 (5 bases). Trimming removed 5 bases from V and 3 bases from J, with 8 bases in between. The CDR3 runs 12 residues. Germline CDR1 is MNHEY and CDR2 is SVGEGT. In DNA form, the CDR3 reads TGTGCCAGCAGTAGAGACAGCTACGAGCAGTACTTC. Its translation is CASSRDSYEQYF.

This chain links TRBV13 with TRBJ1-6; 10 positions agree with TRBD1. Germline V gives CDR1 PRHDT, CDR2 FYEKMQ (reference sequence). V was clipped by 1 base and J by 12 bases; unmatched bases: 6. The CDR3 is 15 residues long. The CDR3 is CASSLDAGTGEPLHF. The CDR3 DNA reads TGTGCCAGCAGCTTAGATGCCGGGACAGGGGAACCCCTCCACTTT.

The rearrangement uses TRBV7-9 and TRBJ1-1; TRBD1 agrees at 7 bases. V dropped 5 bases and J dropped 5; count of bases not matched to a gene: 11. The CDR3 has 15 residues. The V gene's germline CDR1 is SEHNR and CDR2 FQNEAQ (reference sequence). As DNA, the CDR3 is TGTGCCAGCAGCCGGCCGGGACAGAGGACAACTGAAGCTTTCTTT. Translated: CASSRPGQRTTEAFF. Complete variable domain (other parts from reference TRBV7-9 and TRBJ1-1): DTGVSQNPRHKITKRGQNVTFRCDPISEHNRLYWYRQTLGQGPEFLTYFQNEAQLEKSRLLSDRFSAERPKGSFSTLEIQRTEQGDSAMYLCASSRPGQRTTEAFFGQGTRLTVV.

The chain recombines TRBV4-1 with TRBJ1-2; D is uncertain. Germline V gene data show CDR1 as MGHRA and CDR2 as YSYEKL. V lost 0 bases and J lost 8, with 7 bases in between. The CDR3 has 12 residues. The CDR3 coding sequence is TGCGCCAGCAGCCAAGATCTCCGGGGCTACACCTTC. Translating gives CASSQDLRGYTF.

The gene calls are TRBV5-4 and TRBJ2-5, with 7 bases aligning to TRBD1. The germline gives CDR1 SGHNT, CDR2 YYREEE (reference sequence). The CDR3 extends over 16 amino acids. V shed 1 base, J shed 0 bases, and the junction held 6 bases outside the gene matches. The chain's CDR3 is CASSLNRGRDQETQYF. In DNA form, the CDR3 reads TGTGCCAGCAGCTTGAATAGGGGGCGCGACCAAGAGACCCAGTACTTC. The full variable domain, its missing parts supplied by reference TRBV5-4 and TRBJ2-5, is ETGVTQSPTHLIKTRGQQVTLRCSSQSGHNTVSWYQQALGQGPQFIFQYYREEENGRGNFPPRFSGLQFPNYSSELNVNALELDDSALYLCASSLNRGRDQETQYFGPGTRLLVL.

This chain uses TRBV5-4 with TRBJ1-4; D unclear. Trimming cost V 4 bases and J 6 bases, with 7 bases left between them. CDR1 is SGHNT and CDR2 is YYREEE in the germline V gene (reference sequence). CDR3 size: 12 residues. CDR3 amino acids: CASSIVDEKLFF. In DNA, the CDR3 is TGTGCCAGCAGCATAGTGGATGAAAAACTGTTTTTT.

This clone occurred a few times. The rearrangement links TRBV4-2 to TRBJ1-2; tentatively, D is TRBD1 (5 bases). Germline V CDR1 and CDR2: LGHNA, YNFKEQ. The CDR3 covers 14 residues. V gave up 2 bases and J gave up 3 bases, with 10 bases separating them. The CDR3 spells CASSQLGEDYGYTF. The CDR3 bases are TGTGCCAGCAGCCAATTGGGGGAGGACTATGGCTACACCTTC.

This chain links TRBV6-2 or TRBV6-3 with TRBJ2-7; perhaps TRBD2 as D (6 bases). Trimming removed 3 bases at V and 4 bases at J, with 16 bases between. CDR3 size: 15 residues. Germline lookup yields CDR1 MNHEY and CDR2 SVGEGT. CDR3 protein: CASSYPQEGYYEQYF. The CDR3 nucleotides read TGTGCCAGCAGTTATCCACAGGAGGGCTATTACGAGCAGTACTTC.

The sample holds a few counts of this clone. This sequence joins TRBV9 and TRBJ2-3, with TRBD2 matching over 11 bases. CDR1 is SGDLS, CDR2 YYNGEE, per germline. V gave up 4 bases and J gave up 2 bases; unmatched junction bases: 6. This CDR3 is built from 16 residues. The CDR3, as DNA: TGTGCCAGCAGCAGCTCTAGCGGGGGGACCACAGATACGCAGTATTTT. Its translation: CASSSSSGGTTDTQYF.

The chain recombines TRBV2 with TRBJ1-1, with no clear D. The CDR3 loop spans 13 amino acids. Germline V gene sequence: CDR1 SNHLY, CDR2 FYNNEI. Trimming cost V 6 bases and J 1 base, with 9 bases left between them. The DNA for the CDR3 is TGTGCCAGCAGACTCGGGAGGAACACTGAAGCTTTCTTT. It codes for CASRLGRNTEAFF.

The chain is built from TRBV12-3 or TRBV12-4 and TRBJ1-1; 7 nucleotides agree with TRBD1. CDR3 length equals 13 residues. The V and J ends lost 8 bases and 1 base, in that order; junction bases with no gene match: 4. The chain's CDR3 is CASWGQPNTEAFF. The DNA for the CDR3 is TGTGCCAGCTGGGGACAGCCGAACACTGAAGCTTTCTTT.

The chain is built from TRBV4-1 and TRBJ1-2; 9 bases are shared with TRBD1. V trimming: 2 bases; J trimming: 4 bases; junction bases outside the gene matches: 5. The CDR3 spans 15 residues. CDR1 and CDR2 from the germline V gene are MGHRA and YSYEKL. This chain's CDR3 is CASSQRQGEGYGYTF. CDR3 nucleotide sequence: TGCGCCAGCAGCCAAAGACAGGGGGAAGGCTATGGCTACACCTTC.

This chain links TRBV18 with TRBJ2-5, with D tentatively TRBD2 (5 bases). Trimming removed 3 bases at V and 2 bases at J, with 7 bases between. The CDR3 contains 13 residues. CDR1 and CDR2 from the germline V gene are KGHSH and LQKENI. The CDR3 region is CASSPGIQETQYF. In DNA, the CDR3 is TGTGCCAGCTCACCCGGGATTCAAGAGACCCAGTACTTC.

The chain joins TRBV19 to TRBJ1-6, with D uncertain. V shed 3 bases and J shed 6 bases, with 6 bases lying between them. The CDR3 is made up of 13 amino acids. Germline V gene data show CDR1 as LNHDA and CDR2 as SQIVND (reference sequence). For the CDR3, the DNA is TGTGCCAGTAGTATTGGCAGTAATTCACCCCTCCACTTT. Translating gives CASSIGSNSPLHF.

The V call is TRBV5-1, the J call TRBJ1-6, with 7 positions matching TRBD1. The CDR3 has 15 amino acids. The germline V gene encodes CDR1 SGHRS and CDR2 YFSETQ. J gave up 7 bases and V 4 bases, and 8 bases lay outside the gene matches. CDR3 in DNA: TGCGCCAGCAGCCCGGGGACAGCTAAAAATTCACCCCTCCACTTT. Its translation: CASSPGTAKNSPLHF. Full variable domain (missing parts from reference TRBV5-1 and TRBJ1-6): KAGVTQTPRYLIKTRGQQVTLSCSPISGHRSVSWYQQTPGQGLQFLFEYFSETQRNKGNFPGRFSGRQFSNSRSEMNVSTLELGDSALYLCASSPGTAKNSPLHFGNGTRLTVT.

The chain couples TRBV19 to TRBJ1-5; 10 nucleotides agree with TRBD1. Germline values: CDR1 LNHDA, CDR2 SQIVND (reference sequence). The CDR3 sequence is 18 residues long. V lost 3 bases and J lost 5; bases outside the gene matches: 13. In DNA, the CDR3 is TGTGCCAGTAGTATCCCTTCCGACAGGGGGCTCCCCTATCAGCCCCAGCATTTT. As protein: CASSIPSDRGLPYQPQHF.

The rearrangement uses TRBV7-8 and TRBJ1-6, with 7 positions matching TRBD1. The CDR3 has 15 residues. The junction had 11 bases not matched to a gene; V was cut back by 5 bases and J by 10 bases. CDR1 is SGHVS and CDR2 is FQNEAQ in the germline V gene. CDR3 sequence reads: CASSLVTGIESPLHF. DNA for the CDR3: TGTGCCAGCAGCCTCGTGACAGGGATAGAATCACCCCTCCACTTT.